Presented here are 10 T cell receptor beta chains from one specimen sequenced in a study of OX40 agonist ivuxolimab in advanced cancers. Profiled with immunoSEQ multiplex PCR; TCRdb holds only in-frame clones, not every one. The repertoire includes roughly 60,000 clones, around 84% of them detected once, and 4.7% sits in the top ten. The specimen comprised CD4+ or CD8+ T cells sorted from blood, sampled in a trial of the OX40 agonist ivuxolimab. These receptors were collected from an adult with an advanced solid tumor such as melanoma, head and neck, liver or kidney cancer.

The J gene is TRBJ2-6, the V gene TRBV19; 10 bases line up with TRBD1. Germline V gives CDR1 LNHDA, CDR2 SQIVND (reference sequence). The CDR3 sequence is 18 residues long. V lost 2 bases to trimming and J lost 6 bases; unmatched junction nucleotides: 10. The CDR3 protein is CASSIRGRGTGEANVLTF. The CDR3 nucleotides read TGTGCCAGTAGTATACGGGGTCGAGGGACAGGGGAGGCCAACGTCCTGACTTTC. The whole variable domain, remainder taken from reference TRBV19 and TRBJ2-6, is DGGITQSPKYLFRKEGQNVTLSCEQNLNHDAMYWYRQDPGQGLRLIYYSQIVNDFQKGDIAEGYSVSREKKESFPLTVTSAQKNPTAFYLCASSIRGRGTGEANVLTFGAGSRLTVL.

V usage is TRBV7-2 and J usage is TRBJ2-5; D might be TRBD2 (6 bases). CDR3 length: 14 residues. The V end was cut by 4 bases, the J end by 1 base, with 10 bases between. The germline gives CDR1 SGHTA, CDR2 FQGNSA. In nucleotides, the CDR3 is TGTGCCAGCAGCTCAAGGACTACCCAAGAGACCCAGTACTTC. It yields the protein CASSSRTTQETQYF.

The chain uses TRBV6-6 and TRBJ1-4; tentatively, D is TRBD1 (5 bases). The germline V gene encodes CDR1 MNHNY and CDR2 SVGAGI (reference sequence). Trimming removed 5 bases from V and 4 bases from J, with 11 bases in between. This CDR3 has 14 amino acids. Written as DNA, the CDR3 is TGTGCCAGCAGTACCACGGGGGGTAATGAAAAACTGTTTTTT. Its translation: CASSTTGGNEKLFF.

This sequence joins TRBV28 and TRBJ2-7; D assignment may be TRBD1 or TRBD2 (5 bases each). From germline, CDR1 is MDHEN and CDR2 SYDVKM. CDR3 length equals 15 residues. V was cut by 2 bases and J by 0 bases, with 11 bases left in between. The CDR3 DNA sequence: TGTGCCAGCAGTTTACTTGGGGGTTACTCCTACGAGCAGTACTTC. Amino acids: CASSLLGGYSYEQYF.

The chain employs TRBV10-3 and TRBJ1-1, with D unclear. CDR3 length equals 13 residues. Germline CDR1 reads ENHRY; CDR2 reads SYGVKD. V was pared by 4 bases and J by 1 base, with 7 bases between. CDR3 protein: CAISAEGNTEAFF. The CDR3 nucleotides read TGTGCCATCAGTGCAGAGGGGAACACTGAAGCTTTCTTT.

The V call is TRBV30, the J call TRBJ2-7; 8 positions agree with TRBD2. V shed 4 bases, J shed 0 bases, and the junction held 2 bases outside the gene matches. This CDR3 comprises 13 residues. Germline CDR1 and CDR2: GTSNPN and SVGIG (reference sequence). CDR3 DNA: TGTGCCTGGACGAGCGGGAGCTCCTACGAGCAGTACTTC. It yields the protein CAWTSGSSYEQYF.

The CDR3 sequence: CASSLVDYTPARYTF. The DNA for the CDR3 is TGTGCCAGCAGCTTGGTGGATTACACACCCGCTCGCTACACCTTC. This sequence joins TRBV5-4 and TRBJ1-2; D is undetermined. CDR3 size: 15 residues. From germline, CDR1 is SGHNT and CDR2 YYREEE (reference sequence). The V and J ends lost 0 bases and 9 bases respectively, with 18 bases between them.

This chain connects TRBV7-9 to TRBJ2-1; TRBD2 matches 9 bases. Losses at the gene ends were 3 bases for V and 8 bases for J; bases not matched to a gene: 5. CDR1 SEHNR and CDR2 FQNEAQ come from the germline V gene (reference sequence). The CDR3 runs 14 residues. The CDR3 DNA is TGTGCCAGCAGCTTTGCGGGAGGGGCGGATGAGCAGTTCTTC. As protein: CASSFAGGADEQFF.

The chain is built from TRBV7-3 and TRBJ2-5, with TRBD1 matching over 8 bases. V trimming: 1 base; J trimming: 5 bases; junction bases outside the gene matches: 6. The CDR3 has 15 amino acids. CDR1 and CDR2 from the germline V gene are SGHTA and FQGTGA. The CDR3: CASSLNQGAEETQYF. CDR3 nucleotides: TGTGCCAGCAGCTTAAATCAGGGGGCGGAGGAGACCCAGTACTTC.

The chain is built from TRBV13 and TRBJ2-7; TRBD2 matches at 8 bases. Per the germline V gene, CDR1 is PRHDT and CDR2 is FYEKMQ (reference sequence). The CDR3 runs 15 residues. After removal of 4 bases from V and 4 bases from J, the junction contained 9 bases not matched to a gene. The CDR3 is CASSSLGLAGYEQYF. The CDR3 nucleotides are TGTGCCAGCAGCTCCCTAGGACTAGCTGGTTACGAGCAGTACTTC.